In this sample, the clone carrying this T cell receptor beta chain turned up a few times. Its antigen remains unidentified. Via MiXCR, TCRdb re-called the 5' RACE reads, giving one row per CDR3 protein. The repertoire holds fewer than 800,000 distinct CDR3 sequences, with 7.1% as singletons. All donors comprised healthy Caucasians. The sample is drawn from a study of identical twins. Study outcomes and limitations: Out-of-frame alpha sequences that twins shared showed excess low generation probability.

Between the trimmed V and J ends, which lost 1 base and 6 bases, there was a span of 9 bases. The CDR3 consists of 14 residues. Germline V lookup: CDR1 KGHDR, CDR2 SFDVKD. These same records also appear under a second study, on yellow fever vaccine responses in identical twins.

The rearrangement links TRBV24-1 to TRBJ2-1; possibly TRBD2 for D (6 bases). The TCR sequence derives from a woman younger than 35 in good health. Sequenced material: PBMCs. The CDR3 region is CATSDLTSSNEQFF. CDR3 bases: TGTGCCACCAGTGATTTAACTAGCAGCAATGAGCAGTTCTTC.